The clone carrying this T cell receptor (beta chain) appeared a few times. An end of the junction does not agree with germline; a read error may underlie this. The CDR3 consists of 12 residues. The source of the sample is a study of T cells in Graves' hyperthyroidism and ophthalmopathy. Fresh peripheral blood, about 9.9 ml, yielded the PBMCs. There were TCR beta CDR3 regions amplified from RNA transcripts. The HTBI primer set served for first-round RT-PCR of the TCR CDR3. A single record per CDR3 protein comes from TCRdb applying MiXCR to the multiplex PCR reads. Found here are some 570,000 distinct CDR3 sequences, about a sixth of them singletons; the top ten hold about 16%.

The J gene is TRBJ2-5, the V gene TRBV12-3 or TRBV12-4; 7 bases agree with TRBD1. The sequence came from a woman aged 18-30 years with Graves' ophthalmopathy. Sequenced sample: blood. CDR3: CASSPTGLGPDF. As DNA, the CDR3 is TGTGCCAGCAGCCCGACAGGGCTCGGCCCAGACTTC.